Below, 30 T cell receptor beta chains from the same sample are listed, as sequenced in a study of cytomegalovirus exposure and HLA in healthy donors. The PCR used 60 Vbeta and 13 Jbeta primers. Method: immunoSEQ multiplex PCR; TCRdb's copy keeps in-frame clones and lacks some. The sample yields 99,000 or so clones, about 80% seen once. The specimen was PBMCs. These receptors were taken from a man in his sixties in good health and CMV-seropositive.

The chain combines TRBV5-6 with TRBJ2-1; the match to TRBD1 covers 7 bases. This CDR3 has 14 amino acids. Looked up from germline, CDR1 is SGHDT and CDR2 is YYEEEE. V was pared by 5 bases and J by 4 bases, with 6 bases of the junction left unmatched. The CDR3 protein is CASRPTGLYNEQFF. CDR3 nucleotide sequence: TGTGCCAGCAGACCGACAGGGCTATACAATGAGCAGTTCTTC.

This clone was counted a few times. This rearrangement joins TRBV4-1 to TRBJ2-7; no definite D call. Deletions cut 0 bases from V and 7 bases from J, with 10 bases between. The CDR3 consists of 13 residues. Germline V lookup: CDR1 MGHRA, CDR2 YSYEKL. The CDR3: CASSQDLPREQYF. The CDR3 DNA reads TGCGCCAGCAGCCAAGATCTCCCGAGGGAGCAGTACTTC.

The rearrangement joins TRBV5-4 to TRBJ1-2; D is possibly TRBD1 (5 bases). With 6 bases removed from V and 4 bases from J, the gap between germline ends came to 13 bases. This CDR3 spans 13 amino acids. Germline V CDR1 and CDR2: SGHNT, YYREEE (reference sequence). This chain's CDR3 is CASNDAGSYGYTF. In DNA, the CDR3 is TGTGCCAGCAACGACGCAGGGTCCTATGGCTACACCTTC.

The count of this clone is one. This sequence joins TRBV11-2 and TRBJ1-2; the match to TRBD1 covers 7 bases. The V segment lost 4 bases and the J segment 1 base; nucleotides outside the gene matches: 12. The CDR3 sequence is 17 residues long. Per germline, CDR1 SGHAT and CDR2 FQNNGV. The CDR3 region has the DNA TGTGCCAGCAGCTCATACATCCGGGACAGAAATAACTATGGCTACACCTTC. Translation gives CASSSYIRDRNNYGYTF.

V is TRBV19 and J is TRBJ2-7; possibly TRBD2 for D (5 bases). From germline, CDR1 is LNHDA and CDR2 SQIVND (reference sequence). The V end was cut by 3 bases, the J end by 4 bases, with 10 bases between. The CDR3 has 13 residues. The CDR3 DNA reads TGTGCCAGTAGTATTGAAGAGGGATACGAGCAGTACTTC. Protein product: CASSIEEGYEQYF.

The chain combines TRBV6-5 with TRBJ2-1, with no clear D. V lost 5 bases and J 5 bases, leaving 10 bases between the germline ends. Germline CDR1 and CDR2: MNHEY and SVGAGI. The CDR3 has 13 residues. The CDR3, as DNA: TGTGCCAGCAGTCCCGGAGTGGACAATGAGCAGTTCTTC. Its translation: CASSPGVDNEQFF.

The chain couples TRBV19 to TRBJ1-5; TRBD1 aligns across 7 bases. V lost 4 bases, J lost 3 bases, and 9 bases stayed unmatched. The CDR3 spans 16 residues. Germline CDR1 reads LNHDA; CDR2 reads SQIVND (reference sequence). DNA of the CDR3: TGTGCCAGTAGTACCCGGGCAGGGGGTCACAATCAGCCCCAGCATTTT. It yields the protein CASSTRAGGHNQPQHF.

A single count supports this clone. The CDR3 region is CASSLVEPGNTIYF. The CDR3 DNA reads TGTGCCAGCAGCCTAGTCGAGCCTGGAAACACCATATATTTT. The chain employs TRBV7-9 and TRBJ1-3, with D hard to call. Trimming pared 5 bases from V and 2 bases from J, leaving 10 bases between. Germline assignment: CDR1 SEHNR and CDR2 FQNEAQ (reference sequence). This CDR3 contains 14 residues.

The chain links TRBV7-2 to TRBJ1-5, with D possibly TRBD1 on 6 matching bases. V was cut by 4 bases and J by 6 bases, with 19 bases left in between. CDR3 length equals 16 residues. Germline V gene lookup returns CDR1 SGHTA and CDR2 FQGNSA. As DNA, the CDR3 is TGTGCCAGCAGCTCAAACTCACAGGGAGTAAGTCAGCCCCAGCATTTT. It codes for CASSSNSQGVSQPQHF. The full variable domain, in which reference TRBV7-2 and TRBJ1-5 provide the parts outside the CDR3, is GAGVSQSPSNKVTEKGKDVELRCDPISGHTALYWYRQSLGQGLEFLIYFQGNSAPDKSGLPSDRFSAERTGGSVSTLTIQRTQQEDSAVYLCASSSNSQGVSQPQHFGDGTRLSIL.

The rearrangement links TRBV28 to TRBJ1-2; maybe TRBD1 (5 bases). The germline CDR1 and CDR2 sequences are MDHEN and SYDVKM. CDR3 length: 12 residues. Trimming removed 3 bases at V and 9 bases at J, with 11 bases between. Here the CDR3 DNA reads TGTGCCAGCAGTTTGGTTGCGGACAGCTACACCTTC. This encodes CASSLVADSYTF.

The genes are TRBV9 and TRBJ2-5; TRBD1 matches 9 bases. This CDR3 region has 15 residues. Germline V gene sequence: CDR1 SGDLS, CDR2 YYNGEE. The V gene end was trimmed by 3 bases and the J gene end by 5 bases; junction bases not matched to a gene: 8. DNA of the CDR3: TGTGCCAGCAGCGCCGGGACAGGGAGTTCGGAGACCCAGTACTTC. This encodes CASSAGTGSSETQYF.

The rearrangement uses TRBV5-4 and TRBJ2-3; 12 bases match TRBD2. J was trimmed by 2 bases and V by 4 bases; bases with no gene match: 5. CDR1 is SGHNT and CDR2 is YYREEE in the germline V gene (reference sequence). The CDR3 has 16 residues. CDR3 region: CASSPRTSGDTDTQYF. Here the CDR3 DNA reads TGTGCCAGCAGCCCTCGGACTAGCGGGGACACAGATACGCAGTATTTT.

The V call is TRBV2, the J call TRBJ1-2; D ambiguous. The V end lost 5 bases, the J end lost 2 bases, and 9 bases lay between the germline ends. The CDR3 runs 13 residues. Germline values: CDR1 SNHLY, CDR2 FYNNEI. The CDR3 protein is CASSLGGNYGYTF. CDR3 coding DNA: TGTGCCAGCAGTTTGGGAGGGAACTATGGCTACACCTTC. The full variable domain, in which reference TRBV2 and TRBJ1-2 provide the parts outside the CDR3, is EPEVTQTPSHQVTQMGQEVILRCVPISNHLYFYWYRQILGQKVEFLVSFYNNEISEKSEIFDDQFSVERPDGSNFTLKIRSTKLEDSAMYFCASSLGGNYGYTFGSGTRLTVV.

Comments on this clone: This likely comes from a read error, as the CDR3 has no conserved phenylalanine or tryptophan at its end. The chain uses TRBV5-1 and TRBJ2-2; D tentatively reads TRBD1 or TRBD2 (5 bases each). The CDR3 runs 17 residues. Trimming stripped 6 bases from V and 8 bases from J, with 26 bases between. The V gene's germline CDR1 is SGHRS and CDR2 YFSETQ. The CDR3 spells CASTQQLGTAAEGELFL. The CDR3 DNA follows: TGCGCCAGCACCCAGCAGCTTGGGACGGCCGCCGAGGGGGAGCTGTTTCTT.

This sequence joins TRBV6-5 and TRBJ2-7, with a weak D call TRBD2 (5 bases). Germline-derived CDR1 and CDR2 are MNHEY and SVGAGI. CDR3 size: 15 residues. V shed 3 bases and J shed 6 bases, with 18 bases lying between them. CDR3 sequence reads: CASSYFGLNMGEQYF. CDR3 in DNA: TGTGCCAGCAGTTATTTCGGACTTAACATGGGCGAGCAGTACTTC.

Points on this clone: One end of the junction fails to match germline, which may point to a read error. Here the CDR3 reads CASSSLEAQYF. The CDR3 DNA reads TGTGCCAGCAGCTCGCTAGAGGCCCAGTACTTC. The V call is TRBV11-1, the J call TRBJ2-5; D not resolved. Germline-derived CDR1 and CDR2 are SGHAT and FQDESV (reference sequence). This CDR3 comprises 11 residues. The variable domain in full, completed from reference TRBV11-1 and TRBJ2-5, reads EAEVAQSPRYKITEKSQAVAFWCDPISGHATLYWYRQILGQGPELLVQFQDESVVDDSQLPKDRFSAERLKGVDSTLKIQPAELGDSAMYLCASSSLEAQYFGPGTRLLVL.

This clone was seen a handful of times. The same CDR3 arises from other DNA sequences in this sample as well. The V gene is TRBV5-1, the J gene TRBJ2-5, with 12 bases fitting TRBD1. Trimming cost V 4 bases and J 0 bases; bases outside gene matches: 4. The germline V gene has CDR1 SGHRS and CDR2 YFSETQ. This CDR3 spans 16 amino acids. CDR3 nucleotides: TGCGCCAGCAGCCCTGGGACAGGGGGCTACCAAGAGACCCAGTACTTC. It codes for CASSPGTGGYQETQYF.

CDR3 nucleotide sequence: TGTGCCTCTAGGAGACAGGGGGCGAACGAGCAGTACTTC. Amino acids: CASRRQGANEQYF. The chain links TRBV28 to TRBJ2-7; 10 nucleotides line up with TRBD1. The CDR3 is 13 amino acids. Germline CDR1 reads MDHEN; CDR2 reads SYDVKM. Trimming cost V 11 bases and J 5 bases; bases outside gene matches: 9. The complete variable domain, with remaining parts taken from reference TRBV28 and TRBJ2-7, reads DVKVTQSSRYLVKRTGEKVFLECVQDMDHENMFWYRQDPGLGLRLIYFSYDVKMKEKGDIPEGYSVSREKKERFSLILESASTNQTSMYLCASRRQGANEQYFGPGTRLTVT.

J is TRBJ1-1 and V is TRBV5-4, with no clear D. This CDR3 contains 12 residues. The germline V gene has CDR1 SGHNT and CDR2 YYREEE (reference sequence). The V end lost 0 bases, the J end lost 6 bases, and 6 bases lay between the germline ends. CDR3 residues: CASSLGAAEAFF. CDR3 nucleotide sequence: TGTGCCAGCAGCTTGGGAGCGGCTGAAGCTTTCTTT.

V gene TRBV28 combines with J gene TRBJ2-2; 8 nucleotides line up with TRBD1. The CDR3 consists of 16 residues. V lost 8 bases to trimming and J lost 6 bases; unmatched junction nucleotides: 14. CDR1 is MDHEN and CDR2 is SYDVKM in the germline V gene. CDR3: CASGLAGRGLSGELFF. As DNA, the CDR3 is TGTGCCAGCGGCCTAGCCGGCAGGGGGCTTTCCGGGGAGCTGTTTTTT.

This sequence joins TRBV4-3 and TRBJ1-3; D is ambiguous. The ends were cut back, 0 bases at V and 1 base at J, with 7 bases in the middle. Per the germline V gene, CDR1 is LGHNA and CDR2 is YSLEER. CDR3 length: 15 amino acids. DNA for the CDR3: TGCGCCAGCAGCCAAGATTCGGGGTCTGGAAACACCATATATTTT. Translating it yields CASSQDSGSGNTIYF.

The chain has TRBV6-5 and TRBJ1-1; TRBD1 might be the D (6 bases). V was cut by 6 bases and J by 1 base, with 15 bases left in between. In germline, CDR1 is MNHEY, CDR2 SVGAGI. The CDR3 runs to 15 residues. CDR3 coding DNA: TGTGCCAGCAGGACACAGGGTAATGAGAACACTGAAGCTTTCTTT. It encodes CASRTQGNENTEAFF.

As to this clone: Mismatch with germline at one junction end may stem from a read error. The genes are TRBV7-9 and TRBJ2-5, with D unresolved. The CDR3 runs to 12 residues. Germline V gives CDR1 SEHNR, CDR2 FQNEAQ (reference sequence). DNA of the CDR3: TGTTCCAGCAGCTTAGTATTGGAGACCCAGTACTTC. Residues: CSSSLVLETQYF.

This clone has only one observation. The V call is TRBV2, the J call TRBJ2-3; D ambiguous. The CDR3 is made up of 12 amino acids. The V and J ends lost 0 bases and 7 bases respectively, with 5 bases between them. Germline lookup yields CDR1 SNHLY and CDR2 FYNNEI. The CDR3 coding sequence is TGTGCCAGCAGTGAAGCGGAGCATACGCAGTATTTT. Its protein product is CASSEAEHTQYF.

This clone was observed a few times. The rearrangement joins TRBV19 to TRBJ1-5; a possible D gene is TRBD1 (5 bases). V was shortened by 3 bases and J by 2 bases, with 8 bases between the two germline ends. The germline CDR1 and CDR2 sequences are LNHDA and SQIVND (reference sequence). The CDR3 has 14 residues. CDR3 nucleotides: TGTGCCAGTAGTATGACGGGGGGCAATCAGCCCCAGCATTTT. Its protein product is CASSMTGGNQPQHF.

The J gene is TRBJ2-2, the V gene TRBV11-3, with D perhaps TRBD2 (5 bases). Trimming took 6 bases from V and 6 from J, leaving 14 bases between them. The CDR3 is made up of 14 amino acids. From germline, CDR1 is SGHNT and CDR2 YENEEA. The CDR3 nucleotides read TGTGCCAGCAGTCAATACCGGGGTTCCGGGGAGCTGTTTTTT. It encodes CASSQYRGSGELFF.

The chain combines TRBV6-5 with TRBJ1-1, with D uncertain. Trimming took off 2 bases at V and 0 bases at J, with 7 bases between the two ends. The germline V gene encodes CDR1 MNHEY and CDR2 SVGAGI. CDR3 length: 14 amino acids. The CDR3 is CASSYGQLNTEAFF. The CDR3, as DNA: TGTGCCAGCAGTTACGGGCAGCTGAACACTGAAGCTTTCTTT.

The chain recombines TRBV10-2 with TRBJ1-5, with no clear D. Germline loops: CDR1 WSHSY, CDR2 SAAADI. This CDR3 has 13 residues. Trimming left V 4 bases short and J 3 bases short, with 7 bases between. CDR3: CASSAGDNQPQHF. DNA for the CDR3: TGCGCCAGCAGTGCCGGTGACAATCAGCCCCAGCATTTT.

This clone appeared once. V is TRBV6-5 and J is TRBJ1-6, with 9 nucleotides matching TRBD1. CDR3 length: 15 residues. The trim removed 6 bases at V and 8 bases at J, leaving 8 bases unmatched. Germline CDR1 MNHEY, CDR2 SVGAGI. The CDR3 coding sequence is TGTGCCAGCAGCCGGACAGGGGCTTTGGATTCACCCCTCCACTTT. This encodes CASSRTGALDSPLHF.

J is TRBJ1-2 and V is TRBV28; D unresolved. The CDR3 runs to 14 residues. Germline V CDR1 and CDR2: MDHEN, SYDVKM. V was pared by 3 bases and J by 6 bases, with 14 bases between. The CDR3 region has the DNA TGTGCCAGCAGTTTTGTGAGGATCGGGGATGGCTACACCTTC. Its protein is CASSFVRIGDGYTF.